What follows are 15 T cell receptor beta chains derived from one specimen sequenced in a study of cytomegalovirus exposure and HLA in healthy donors. With 60 Vbeta and 13 Jbeta primers, the PCR was carried out. Sequencing was performed with immunoSEQ multiplex PCR; in TCRdb, only in-frame clones are kept and a portion is missing. The sample records 150,000 to 200,000 clones, 65% to 85% being singletons. The material sequenced was PBMCs. These receptors were obtained from a girl aged 10-17 years in good health and CMV-seropositive.

A word on this clone: A read error may produce the germline difference seen at one junction end. The chain is built from TRBV6-6 and TRBJ2-7, with D possibly matching TRBD1 (6 bases). The CDR3 loop spans 15 amino acids. Germline CDR1 MNHNY, CDR2 SVGAGI (reference sequence). The CDR3 DNA reads TGTGCCAGAAGTTACTCGCAGGGGAGCTCCTACGAGCAGTACTTC. This sequence encodes CARSYSQGSSYEQYF.

The V and J genes are TRBV5-6 and TRBJ2-7; TRBD1 matches 7 bases. The germline V gene encodes CDR1 SGHDT and CDR2 YYEEEE. CDR3 length: 13 amino acids. Trimming removed 0 bases from V and 7 bases from J; junction bases left unmatched: 4. The CDR3 loop reads CASSLGQGSEQYF. The CDR3 nucleotides are TGTGCCAGCAGCTTGGGACAGGGTTCAGAGCAGTACTTC. Full variable domain (missing parts from reference TRBV5-6 and TRBJ2-7): DAGVTQSPTHLIKTRGQQVTLRCSPKSGHDTVSWYQQALGQGPQFIFQYYEEEERQRGNFPDRFSGHQFPNYSSELNVNALLLGDSALYLCASSLGQGSEQYFGPGTRLTVT.

V gene TRBV29-1 combines with J gene TRBJ2-5; 8 positions match TRBD2. V dropped 4 bases and J dropped 5; count of bases not matched to a gene: 3. The germline V gene has CDR1 SQVTM and CDR2 ANQGSEA. The CDR3 consists of 12 residues. The CDR3 is CSVVAGGETQYF. In DNA form, the CDR3 reads TGCAGCGTTGTGGCGGGAGGCGAGACCCAGTACTTC. Full variable domain (missing parts from reference TRBV29-1 and TRBJ2-5): SAVISQKPSRDICQRGTSLTIQCQVDSQVTMMFWYRQQPGQSLTLIATANQGSEATYESGFVIDKFPISRPNLTFSTLTVSNMSPEDSSIYLCSVVAGGETQYFGPGTRLLVL.

To note about this clone: A junction boundary mismatches the germline segment, possibly from a read error. Other DNA sequences of this sample code for an identical CDR3. The chain links TRBV29-1 to TRBJ1-4, with D perhaps TRBD1 (6 bases). Germline CDR1 reads SQVTM; CDR2 reads ANQGSEA. The CDR3 length is 14 residues. CDR3 coding DNA: TGCAGCGTCCAAAGGGGGGGGGCGGATGAAAAACTATTTTTT. It is translated as CSVQRGGADEKLFF.

CDR3 region: CASRHTRGSNEKLFF. The DNA of the CDR3 is TGTGCCAGCAGGCACACCAGGGGTTCTAATGAAAAACTGTTTTTT. The chain uses TRBV5-5 and TRBJ1-4; possibly TRBD1 for D (6 bases). The V end lost 5 bases, the J end lost 3 bases, and 14 bases lay between the germline ends. The CDR3 totals 15 residues. Germline V lookup: CDR1 SGHKS, CDR2 YYEKEE (reference sequence).

This clone was detected only once. CDR3 loop: CASSQEMGGGTDTQYF. As DNA, the CDR3 is TGCGCCAGCAGCCAAGAAATGGGGGGGGGCACAGATACGCAGTATTTT. The genes are TRBV4-3 and TRBJ2-3, with 7 bases aligning to TRBD2. The CDR3 consists of 16 residues. After removal of 0 bases from V and 1 base from J, the junction contained 4 bases not matched to a gene. Germline-derived CDR1 and CDR2 are LGHNA and YSLEER.

The rearrangement uses TRBV30 and TRBJ2-1; possible D gene TRBD1, 5 bases. The CDR3 has 11 residues. Trimming cost V 5 bases and J 9 bases, with 11 bases left between them. Germline V gives CDR1 GTSNPN, CDR2 SVGIG (reference sequence). The DNA of the CDR3 is TGTGCCTGGGGTAGGGGTTCTGAGCAGTTCTTC. Encoded protein: CAWGRGSEQFF.

In this sample, this clone turned up once. This chain uses TRBV15 with TRBJ2-5; D is possibly TRBD1 (5 bases). This CDR3 has 13 residues. Germline CDR1 and CDR2: LNHNV and YYDKDF (reference sequence). V dropped 3 bases and J dropped 7 bases, with 12 bases sitting between them. The CDR3, as DNA: TGTGCCACCAGCAGTCTAGTCCAGGGGACCCAGTACTTC. This encodes CATSSLVQGTQYF.

This sequence joins TRBV5-1 and TRBJ2-3; 11 nucleotides agree with TRBD2. This CDR3 contains 17 residues. Per germline, CDR1 SGHRS and CDR2 YFSETQ. V gave up 2 bases and J gave up 7 bases; unmatched junction bases: 12. In DNA, the CDR3 is TGCGCCAGCAGCTTCCGGGGCACTAGCGGGAGTCGACATACGCAGTATTTT. Translating gives CASSFRGTSGSRHTQYF.

V is TRBV2 and J is TRBJ1-5; a possible D gene is TRBD1 (6 bases). The CDR3 contains 15 residues. Germline loops: CDR1 SNHLY, CDR2 FYNNEI. The V and J ends lost 8 bases and 4 bases respectively, with 18 bases between them. CDR3 sequence: CASSWGPGENQPQHF. The CDR3 DNA sequence: TGTGCCAGCTCCTGGGGTCCAGGGGAAAATCAGCCCCAGCATTTT.

This rearrangement joins TRBV18 to TRBJ2-4, with a tentative D call TRBD2 (7 bases). Trimming cost V 3 bases and J 0 bases, with 12 bases left between them. The CDR3 totals 16 residues. CDR1 KGHSH and CDR2 LQKENI come from the germline V gene. The DNA for the CDR3 is TGTGCCAGCTCACCTGAGGGGGGGCTAGCCAAAAACATTCAGTACTTC. It translates to CASSPEGGLAKNIQYF.

The genes are TRBV11-2 and TRBJ2-7, with 14 bases lining up with TRBD2. The CDR3 extends over 16 amino acids. The J segment lost 7 bases and the V segment lost 5 bases, leaving 10 bases of the junction unmatched. Germline loops: CDR1 SGHAT, CDR2 FQNNGV. CDR3 nucleotides: TGTGCCAGCAGCCTCGTAGGGACTAGCGGGAGCTCTGAGCAGTACTTC. This gives the protein CASSLVGTSGSSEQYF. The variable domain in full, with the rest retrieved from reference TRBV11-2 and TRBJ2-7, is EAGVAQSPRYKIIEKRQSVAFWCNPISGHATLYWYQQILGQGPKLLIQFQNNGVVDDSQLPKDRFSAERLKGVDSTLKIQPAKLEDSAVYLCASSLVGTSGSSEQYFGPGTRLTVT.

The chain recombines TRBV7-6 with TRBJ2-5; D remains ambiguous. V lost 1 base to trimming and J lost 2 bases, with 8 bases between them. Germline lookup yields CDR1 SGHVS and CDR2 FNYEAQ. This CDR3 has 14 residues. In DNA form, the CDR3 reads TGTGCCAGCAGCTTAGTTCTCCAGCAAGAGACCCAGTACTTC. Its translation: CASSLVLQQETQYF.

The chain links TRBV5-1 to TRBJ2-3, with D possibly TRBD2 on 6 matching bases. Trimming shortened V by 2 bases and J by 1 base, and 11 bases separated the two germline ends. The germline V gene has CDR1 SGHRS and CDR2 YFSETQ. The CDR3 extends over 15 amino acids. CDR3 loop: CASSFGSGGTDTQYF. The CDR3 DNA reads as TGCGCCAGCAGCTTCGGTAGCGGAGGCACAGATACGCAGTATTTT.

V and J are TRBV10-3 and TRBJ2-2; 9 bases are a match to TRBD2. Unmatched junction bases numbered 20, after V lost 11 bases and J lost 1 base. The CDR3 runs 19 residues. Germline lookup yields CDR1 ENHRY and CDR2 SYGVKD. CDR3 region: CAVSGTSPTPGLNTGELFF. CDR3 nucleotides: TGTGCCGTCTCCGGGACTAGCCCTACACCGGGCTTGAACACCGGGGAGCTGTTTTTT.